This entry concerns a single T cell receptor beta chain. Its antigen is as yet unknown. This specimen belongs to a study of CD8+CD57+ T cells in acquired aplastic anemia. Whole-study context: Mean read depth for CD4+ cells from healthy donors was around 9.9 million.

General observations from the study: Twenty-nine sequences, all CD8+ CDR3, were shared between patients and controls.

Genomic DNA was employed as the template in profiling TCR beta VDJ and CDR3. TCRdb called the reads again in MiXCR, with one record for every CDR3 protein. The repertoire holds 180,000 or so distinct CDR3 sequences, with approximately 49% as singletons. The CDR3 has 13 residues. The V end lost 0 bases, the J end lost 4 bases, and 7 bases lay between the germline ends. Germline V gene data show CDR1 as SGDLS and CDR2 as YYNGEE. The TCR was taken from a human donor in good health. Sequencing was done on a sample of sorted CD4+, CD8+, or CD8+CD57+ T cells (not recorded which) from PBMCs. The V call is TRBV9, the J call TRBJ2-5; TRBD2 might be the D (5 bases). The CDR3: CASSVDAGETQYF. Here the CDR3 DNA reads TGTGCCAGCAGCGTAGACGCGGGAGAGACCCAGTACTTC.